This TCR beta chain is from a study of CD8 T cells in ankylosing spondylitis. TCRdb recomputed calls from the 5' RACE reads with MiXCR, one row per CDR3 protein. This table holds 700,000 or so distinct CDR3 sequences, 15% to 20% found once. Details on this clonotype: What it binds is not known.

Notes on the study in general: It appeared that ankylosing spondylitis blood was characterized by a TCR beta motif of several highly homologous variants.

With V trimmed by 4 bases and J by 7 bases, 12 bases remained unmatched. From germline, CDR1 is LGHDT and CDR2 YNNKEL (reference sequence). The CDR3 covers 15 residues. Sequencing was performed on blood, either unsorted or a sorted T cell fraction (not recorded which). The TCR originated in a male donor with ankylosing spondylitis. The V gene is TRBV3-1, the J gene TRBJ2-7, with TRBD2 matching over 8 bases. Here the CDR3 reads CASSRGSGAIGEQYF. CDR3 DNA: TGTGCCAGCAGCCGAGGTAGCGGGGCCATAGGGGAGCAGTACTTC.